The clone carrying this T cell receptor (beta chain) showed up many times. Sample time point: after trial treatment. Specified treatment: LDRT plus nivolumab, ipilimumab, low-dose cyclophosphamide and aspirin (RACIN trial). It was nivolumab, ipilimumab, aspirin, low-dose cyclophosphamide and low-dose radiotherapy that donors received. With TRAV- and TRBV-specific primers, first-strand cDNA was made, covering the alpha and beta chains. With a V-primer adapter and a constant-region primer, TCRs were amplified for about 20 PCR cycles. Via MiXCR, TCRdb re-called the reads, giving one row per CDR3 protein. The repertoire includes some 94,000 distinct CDR3 sequences, approximately 22% of them detected once, and around 13% sits in the top ten. The sample belongs to a study of low-dose radiotherapy and immunotherapy resistance in tumors. Study-wide context: Each fraction for Cohort 1 was 0.5 Gy, given every 2 weeks, and the total came to 6.5 Gy. It was 1 Gy per fraction every two weeks that Cohort 2 received, adding up to 13 Gy over 26 weeks. Every six weeks patients received intravenous ipilimumab 1 mg/kg, and every two weeks they received intravenous nivolumab 240 mg.

The sequenced sample was PBMCs, obtained after low-dose radiotherapy plus immunotherapy. The source of this sequence is a female donor with ovarian cancer.

The CDR3 region has the DNA TGTGCCAGCAGTTACGTCGATGGGGCGGGGGGGGAGACCCAGTACTTC. Translation: CASSYVDGAGGETQYF. The chain carries TRBV6-5 and TRBJ2-5; 9 nucleotides match TRBD2. Trimming cost V 2 bases and J 5 bases; bases outside gene matches: 9. Looked up from germline, CDR1 is MNHEY and CDR2 is SVGAGI. The CDR3 totals 16 residues.